These 27 T cell receptor beta chains were all obtained from the same sample, sequenced in a study of blood T cell repertoires in COVID-19. The assay was immunoSEQ multiplex PCR, and TCRdb's table has in-frame clones only and misses some. The table includes some 290,000 clones, about nine tenths detected once. The sequencing sample was made of peripheral blood. The receptors here all came from a woman younger than 45 with COVID-19, enrolled during active disease.

V is TRBV7-7 and J is TRBJ2-3; 10 bases agree with TRBD2. V shed 5 bases, J shed 6 bases, and the junction held 20 bases outside the gene matches. Germline V CDR1 and CDR2: SSHAT, FNYEAQ (reference sequence). This CDR3 contains 19 residues. The CDR3 coding sequence is TGTGCCAGCAGCGGAGGGGCTAGCGGGGGTCCTAACAGTATGGATACGCAGTATTTT. Its translation: CASSGGASGGPNSMDTQYF.

V is TRBV4-1 and J is TRBJ2-5; D ambiguous. CDR3 length: 15 residues. The V gene lost 1 base and the J gene lost 4 bases, with 13 bases spanning the gap. Germline V gene lookup returns CDR1 MGHRA and CDR2 YSYEKL. The CDR3: CASSQVPSTGETQYF. As DNA, the CDR3 is TGCGCCAGCAGCCAAGTTCCATCAACGGGAGAGACCCAGTACTTC.

The chain links TRBV5-1 to TRBJ2-7; maybe TRBD2 (6 bases). The CDR3 sequence is 15 residues long. V was shortened by 1 base and J by 1 base, with 12 bases between the two germline ends. From germline, CDR1 is SGHRS and CDR2 YFSETQ. The CDR3, as DNA: TGCGCCAGCAGCTTGTTTCCGGGGGTTTCCTACGAGCAGTACTTC. Encoded protein: CASSLFPGVSYEQYF. The variable domain in full, with the rest retrieved from reference TRBV5-1 and TRBJ2-7, is KAGVTQTPRYLIKTRGQQVTLSCSPISGHRSVSWYQQTPGQGLQFLFEYFSETQRNKGNFPGRFSGRQFSNSRSEMNVSTLELGDSALYLCASSLFPGVSYEQYFGPGTRLTVT.

The chain links TRBV5-1 to TRBJ2-7; unclear D gene. Trimming removed 0 bases from V and 5 bases from J, with 12 bases in between. Looked up from germline, CDR1 is SGHRS and CDR2 is YFSETQ. This CDR3 is built from 14 residues. The CDR3 DNA reads TGCGCCAGCAGCTTGGTCCCGGGTCCCCACGAGCAGTACTTC. Protein sequence: CASSLVPGPHEQYF.

The table lists this clone with a few counts. The chain employs TRBV2 and TRBJ1-1; no reliable D call. There are 15 residues in the CDR3. The germline gives CDR1 SNHLY, CDR2 FYNNEI. V shed 4 bases and J shed 3 bases, with 15 bases lying between them. The CDR3: CASSAAGILYTEAFF. CDR3 DNA sequence: TGTGCCAGCAGTGCTGCGGGAATCTTGTACACTGAAGCTTTCTTT.

The rearrangement joins TRBV18 to TRBJ2-1, with 14 positions matching TRBD2. The ends lost 0 bases at V and 9 bases at J; junction bases unmatched: 4. The CDR3 sequence is 16 residues long. In germline, CDR1 is KGHSH, CDR2 LQKENI. The CDR3 coding sequence is TGTGCCAGCTCACCACCCCGGACTAGCGGGGGGATTGAGCAGTTCTTC. Translation gives CASSPPRTSGGIEQFF.

J is TRBJ1-5 and V is TRBV6-5; D is perhaps TRBD1 (5 bases). Germline CDR1 and CDR2: MNHEY and SVGAGI. CDR3 length: 12 amino acids. Trimming cost V 7 bases and J 7 bases, with 11 bases left between them. CDR3 sequence reads: CASNRGVQPQHF. Here the CDR3 DNA reads TGTGCCAGCAATCGGGGGGTCCAGCCCCAGCATTTT.

The chain is built from TRBV19 and TRBJ2-5; D may be TRBD2 (5 bases). This CDR3 is 13 amino acids long. Per the germline V gene, CDR1 is LNHDA and CDR2 is SQIVND (reference sequence). Trimming pared 3 bases from V and 5 bases from J, leaving 10 bases between. The CDR3 region has the DNA TGTGCCAGTAGTATTTCGGGGTGGGAGACCCAGTACTTC. As protein: CASSISGWETQYF.

The rearrangement joins TRBV6-6 to TRBJ2-1, with D possibly matching TRBD1 (6 bases). Germline V gives CDR1 MNHNY, CDR2 SVGAGI (reference sequence). The CDR3 length is 15 residues. Trimming removed 1 base from V and 4 bases from J, with 11 bases in between. The CDR3 spells CASSYLPTGYNEQFF. CDR3 DNA sequence: TGTGCCAGCAGTTACTTACCCACAGGGTACAATGAGCAGTTCTTC.

The rearrangement uses TRBV5-8 and TRBJ2-1; TRBD1 aligns across 10 bases. The CDR3 extends over 16 amino acids. From germline, CDR1 is SGHTS and CDR2 YDEGEE. The V and J ends lost 4 bases and 9 bases, in that order; junction bases with no gene match: 13. DNA of the CDR3: TGTGCCAGCAGCATCCGACAGGGGGCTCCAGCCTTTGAGCAGTTCTTC. Translated: CASSIRQGAPAFEQFF. Full variable domain (remainder filled in from reference TRBV5-8 and TRBJ2-1): EAGVTQSPTHLIKTRGQQATLRCSPISGHTSVYWYQQALGLGLQFLLWYDEGEERNRGNFPPRFSGRQFPNYSSELNVNALELEDSALYLCASSIRQGAPAFEQFFGPGTRLTVL.

The genes are TRBV5-1 and TRBJ2-2, with D possibly being TRBD1 (6 bases). The CDR3 is made up of 18 amino acids. The V gene's germline CDR1 is SGHRS and CDR2 YFSETQ. V gave up 1 base and J gave up 7 bases, with 23 bases separating them. The CDR3 protein is CASSLRLAIWGRGGELFF. Written as DNA, the CDR3 is TGCGCCAGCAGCTTGCGGTTGGCTATCTGGGGGCGCGGCGGGGAGCTGTTTTTT.

This clone was detected only once. The chain recombines TRBV14 with TRBJ2-1; D possibly corresponds to TRBD2 (8 bases). Germline V gene data show CDR1 as SGHDN and CDR2 as FVKESK. The CDR3 is 18 amino acids. Trimming shortened V by 4 bases and J by 5 bases, and 24 bases separated the two germline ends. The CDR3 nucleotides are TGTGCCAGCAGCCCCGCAGCAATGGGCGGGGGGACAGACAATGAGCAGTTCTTC. Translating it yields CASSPAAMGGGTDNEQFF.

The chain combines TRBV11-2 with TRBJ2-3; no clear D gene. This CDR3 has 12 residues. Germline V gene data show CDR1 as SGHAT and CDR2 as FQNNGV. Between the trimmed V and J ends, which lost 8 bases and 4 bases, there was a span of 10 bases. CDR3 amino acids: CASYSEPDTQYF. CDR3 nucleotide sequence: TGTGCCAGCTACTCCGAGCCAGATACGCAGTATTTT.

This clone came up once. The chain uses TRBV7-8 and TRBJ1-5, with a tentative D call TRBD1 (6 bases). This CDR3 is 18 amino acids long. The V gene lost 0 bases and the J gene lost 2 bases, with 17 bases spanning the gap. Germline CDR1 SGHVS, CDR2 FQNEAQ. CDR3 nucleotide sequence: TGTGCCAGCAGCTTAGCGGGGTCTACAGGGTCAGGCAATCAGCCCCAGCATTTT. Translated: CASSLAGSTGSGNQPQHF.

The DNA for the CDR3 is TGTGCCACCGCAGTAGCGACTTCCTACGAGCAGTACTTC. Translation: CATAVATSYEQYF. The rearrangement joins TRBV13 to TRBJ2-7, with a possible D match to TRBD2 (5 bases). Germline-derived CDR1 and CDR2 are PRHDT and FYEKMQ (reference sequence). The ends were cut back, 10 bases at V and 1 base at J, with 14 bases in the middle. This CDR3 is built from 13 residues.

This clone was detected only once. This chain connects TRBV7-2 to TRBJ2-6, with 7 bases fitting TRBD2. The CDR3 is made up of 16 amino acids. V was pared by 3 bases and J by 4 bases, with 6 bases of the junction left unmatched. Germline V CDR1 and CDR2: SGHTA, FQGNSA. The CDR3 spells CASSLTGGGGANVLTF. The CDR3 DNA reads as TGTGCCAGCAGCTTGACGGGAGGAGGCGGGGCCAACGTCCTGACTTTC.

V and J are TRBV5-8 and TRBJ2-3, with 8 bases matching TRBD2. The CDR3 consists of 16 residues. The germline V gene encodes CDR1 SGHTS and CDR2 YDEGEE. V was pared by 2 bases and J by 1 base, with 6 bases of the junction left unmatched. CDR3 bases: TGTGCCAGCAGCTTAAGGCTAGCGGGCCGCACAGATACGCAGTATTTT. This sequence encodes CASSLRLAGRTDTQYF.

V is TRBV7-2 and J is TRBJ1-1, with TRBD1 as a possible D gene (5 bases). The CDR3 spans 15 residues. The ends were cut back, 1 base at V and 1 base at J, with 10 bases in the middle. From germline, CDR1 is SGHTA and CDR2 FQGNSA. CDR3 coding DNA: TGTGCCAGCAGCTTAGGGGGCGTCACGAACACTGAAGCTTTCTTT. Amino acids: CASSLGGVTNTEAFF.

V and J are TRBV15 and TRBJ2-7; no definite D call. CDR3 length: 14 residues. V was clipped by 1 base and J by 4 bases, with 11 bases between them. Germline values: CDR1 LNHNV, CDR2 YYDKDF (reference sequence). The CDR3 sequence is CATSRVRLQYEQYF. CDR3 DNA: TGTGCCACCAGCAGAGTCAGGTTACAATACGAGCAGTACTTC.

A few counts support this clone. The chain carries TRBV7-2 and TRBJ1-3, with D unclear. Per germline, CDR1 SGHTA and CDR2 FQGNSA. V was shortened by 1 base and J by 3 bases, with 4 bases between the two germline ends. The CDR3 runs 13 residues. The CDR3 DNA sequence: TGTGCCAGCAGCTTAGACAGTGGAAACACCATATATTTT. Residues: CASSLDSGNTIYF.

The rearrangement links TRBV5-4 to TRBJ2-1, with D maybe TRBD2 (6 bases). The V end was cut by 3 bases, the J end by 8 bases, with 12 bases between. CDR1 is SGHNT, CDR2 YYREEE, per germline (reference sequence). This CDR3 spans 13 amino acids. The CDR3 DNA reads TGTGCCAGCAGCTCCCCCCCGGGAGATGAGCAGTTCTTC. Protein product: CASSSPPGDEQFF.

This clone was picked up many times. This rearrangement joins TRBV18 to TRBJ1-1; maybe TRBD1 (6 bases). CDR3 length: 14 amino acids. V was clipped by 3 bases and J by 6 bases, with 14 bases between them. Germline CDR1 and CDR2: KGHSH and LQKENI. This chain's CDR3 is CASSPSLRTAEAFF. The DNA of the CDR3 is TGTGCCAGCTCACCCTCGTTGAGGACAGCTGAAGCTTTCTTT.

This CDR3 is CASSPGLNPYNEQFF. In nucleotides, the CDR3 is TGTGCCAGTAGTCCGGGACTAAACCCCTACAATGAGCAGTTCTTC. The V call is TRBV19, the J call TRBJ2-1, with TRBD2 identical over 7 bases. V shed 5 bases, J shed 2 bases, and the junction held 6 bases outside the gene matches. The germline gives CDR1 LNHDA, CDR2 SQIVND (reference sequence). The CDR3 covers 15 residues.

This chain links TRBV19 with TRBJ2-5; the D gene is possibly TRBD2 (7 bases). This CDR3 comprises 17 residues. The V and J ends lost 1 base and 4 bases respectively, with 19 bases between them. Germline CDR1 is LNHDA and CDR2 is SQIVND (reference sequence). The CDR3 DNA reads TGTGCCAGTAGTATAGTGCGGGGCGGGGGCGTCGGAGAGACCCAGTACTTC. This gives the protein CASSIVRGGGVGETQYF.

The CDR3 nucleotides are TGTGCCAGCAGCTCAAACTTCGGACTAGCGGGGGGCCGAGGGGAGACCCAGTACTTC. This codes for CASSSNFGLAGGRGETQYF. The V call is TRBV7-2, the J call TRBJ2-5; 14 bases agree with TRBD2. The J segment lost 5 bases and the V segment lost 4 bases, leaving 15 bases of the junction unmatched. CDR1 and CDR2 (germline): SGHTA, FQGNSA. The CDR3 totals 19 residues. Looking up the rest from reference TRBV7-2 and TRBJ2-5 gives the full variable domain: GAGVSQSPSNKVTEKGKDVELRCDPISGHTALYWYRQSLGQGLEFLIYFQGNSAPDKSGLPSDRFSAERTGGSVSTLTIQRTQQEDSAVYLCASSSNFGLAGGRGETQYFGPGTRLLVL.

This clone came up once. The rearrangement links TRBV6-5 to TRBJ1-2; no definite D call. Looked up from germline, CDR1 is MNHEY and CDR2 is SVGAGI. The CDR3 covers 12 residues. The germline V and J ends were trimmed by 5 bases and 8 bases, with 12 bases remaining between them. CDR3 bases: TGTGCCAGCAGTCCGGCGGGTAGGGGCTACACCTTC. As protein: CASSPAGRGYTF.

The V call is TRBV9, the J call TRBJ2-7; a weak D match, TRBD2 (7 bases). There are 16 residues in the CDR3. The V end was cut by 0 bases, the J end by 4 bases, with 17 bases between. The germline V gene has CDR1 SGDLS and CDR2 YYNGEE. The CDR3 reads CASSVAPGGRAYEQYF. CDR3 coding DNA: TGTGCCAGCAGCGTAGCACCCGGGGGGCGGGCGTACGAGCAGTACTTC.